This entry concerns a single T cell receptor (beta chain). The antigen is unknown. The sample belongs to a study of shared clonotypes between healthy human individuals. The method was immunoSEQ multiplex PCR; TCRdb's version includes in-frame clones alone and lacks a portion of them. The data contain around 1.9 million clones, 80% to 95% of them seen just once; the ten biggest clones take up around 1.8%. The J segment lost 4 bases and the V segment lost 3 bases, leaving 13 bases of the junction unmatched. Germline assignment: CDR1 SGHRS and CDR2 YFSETQ. This CDR3 region has 17 residues. Overall study results and limits: Despite large depth, sorted-subset datasets appeared incompletely sequenced.

Positive CCR7 selection of CD45RO-negative cells yielded the naive CD8 cells, and terminally differentiated effector memory CD45RA+ cells were excluded. The source of this sequence is a man between 18 and 29 years old in good health. Some clones in this sample may be carry-over from other donors' samples. The gene calls are TRBV5-1 and TRBJ2-7; 10 bases align to TRBD2. The sequenced sample was naive CD8+ T cells from PBMCs. The CDR3 coding sequence is TGCGCCAGCAGCTCTAGTCCTAGCGGGAGCGGTTTATACGAGCAGTACTTC. It codes for CASSSSPSGSGLYEQYF.